These T cell receptor beta chains were read from a single sample in a study of blood T cell repertoires in COVID-19. Measured with immunoSEQ multiplex PCR; TCRdb has only the in-frame clones, and not every one. The sample contains over 150,000 clones, 84% of which appear only once. Sequencing input: peripheral blood. The receptors were gathered from a man between 70 and 80 years old with active or convalescent COVID-19. Each CDR3 is given with its conserved first and last residue. A D gene is named only where the DNA matches it firmly. The size of a clone is reported for some rows only, either as once, few or many, or as a class for expanded clones.

clone_size j_call v_call d_call cdr3_aa cdr3_nt
NA TRBJ2-3 TRBV15 NA CATSRDVGANTQYF TGTGCCACCAGCAGAGATGTGGGAGCTAATACGCAGTATTTT
once TRBJ2-1 TRBV3-1/TRBV3-2 NA CASSQGPVGPSSQGQFF TGTGCCAGCAGCCAAGGGCCGGTCGGTCCTAGTAGTCAAGGGCAGTTCTTC
NA TRBJ2-1 TRBV2 TRBD2 CASSELGLAFF TGTGCCAGCAGTGAATTGGGACTAGCGTTCTTC
NA TRBJ1-5 TRBV6-6 NA CASRVRQGQPQHF TGTGCCAGCCGCGTACGTCAGGGGCAGCCCCAGCATTTT
NA TRBJ1-5 TRBV5-4 NA CASSLGGGIANQPQHF TGTGCCAGCAGCTTGGGTGGAGGGATCGCCAATCAGCCCCAGCATTTT
NA TRBJ1-1 TRBV6-5 NA CASTTPGARTEAFF TGTGCCAGCACCACCCCAGGGGCGCGGACTGAAGCTTTCTTT
NA TRBJ2-7 TRBV6-2/TRBV6-3 TRBD2 CASSYLPGAGARGEQYF TGTGCCAGCAGTTACCTCCCCGGGGCGGGAGCGCGTGGTGAGCAGTACTTC
NA TRBJ2-2 TRBV9 NA CASSLHPGTGELFF TGTGCCAGCAGCCTCCACCCGGGCACCGGGGAGCTGTTTTTT
NA TRBJ1-2 TRBV7-8 NA CASSPAVGRINYGYTF TGTGCCAGCAGCCCCGCCGTGGGGCGGATTAACTATGGCTACACCTTC
NA TRBJ2-6 TRBV7-6 TRBD1 CASSPTGAGANVLTF TGTGCCAGCAGCCCGACAGGGGCCGGGGCCAACGTCCTGACTTTC
once TRBJ1-1 TRBV6-2/TRBV6-3 TRBD1 CASSGGQKTRQGTEAFF TGTGCCAGCAGTGGGGGACAGAAGACACGTCAGGGCACTGAAGCTTTCTTT
NA TRBJ2-1 TRBV28 TRBD2 CASSFLSGSSYNEQFF TGTGCCAGCAGTTTCCTGAGCGGGAGCTCCTACAATGAGCAGTTCTTC
NA TRBJ1-6 TRBV9 NA CASSSGPRNSPLHF TGTGCCAGCAGCTCTGGTCCACGGAATTCACCCCTCCACTTT
once TRBJ1-6 TRBV28 NA CASIEEQDNSPLHF TGTGCCAGCATCGAAGAACAGGATAATTCACCCCTCCACTTT
NA TRBJ1-6 TRBV2 NA CASKARRSSYNSPLHF TGTGCCAGCAAGGCCCGACGGAGCTCCTATAATTCACCCCTCCACTTT
NA TRBJ2-5 TRBV13 TRBD2 CASSLGGSGRVWRETQYF TGTGCCAGCAGCTTAGGAGGTAGCGGGAGAGTTTGGAGAGAGACCCAGTACTTC
NA TRBJ2-7 TRBV6-5 NA CASSLRQEGIREQYF TGTGCCAGCAGCCTAAGACAGGAAGGGATTAGAGAGCAGTACTTC
NA TRBJ2-6 TRBV18 NA CASSFQLGSGANVLTF TGTGCCAGCTCGTTCCAACTCGGCTCTGGGGCCAACGTCCTGACTTTC
NA TRBJ2-1 TRBV28 NA CASSLGGTPSSYNEQFF TGTGCCAGCAGTCTTGGGGGGACTCCTAGCTCCTACAATGAGCAGTTCTTC
NA TRBJ2-3 TRBV5-1 TRBD2 CASSLEGLAGVTVDTQYF TGCGCCAGCAGCTTGGAGGGGCTAGCGGGGGTCACGGTAGATACGCAGTATTTT
NA TRBJ2-2 TRBV11-2 TRBD2 CASSYLAGEAGELFF TGTGCCAGCAGCTACCTAGCGGGAGAAGCCGGGGAGCTGTTTTTT
NA TRBJ1-1 TRBV28 NA CASHKIHHTEAFF TGTGCCAGCCACAAAATCCATCACACTGAAGCTTTCTTT
NA TRBJ1-1 TRBV9 NA CASSVASQVPNTEAFF TGTGCCAGCAGCGTAGCCTCACAGGTGCCGAACACTGAAGCTTTCTTT
NA TRBJ2-7 TRBV5-7 NA CASSVLRDEQYF TGTGCCAGCAGCGTGCTGCGGGACGAGCAGTACTTC
NA TRBJ2-1 TRBV5-1 TRBD2 CASSFLSGGLYNEQFF TGCGCCAGCAGCTTTCTGTCGGGAGGGCTCTACAATGAGCAGTTCTTC
NA TRBJ2-3 TRBV10-3 NA CAISEPRTTSTDTQYF TGTGCCATCAGTGAGCCCCGGACTACTAGCACAGATACGCAGTATTTT
NA TRBJ2-3 TRBV5-4 TRBD2 CASSLGTSGNTDTQYF TGTGCCAGCAGCTTGGGGACTAGCGGTAACACAGATACGCAGTATTTT
NA TRBJ1-2 TRBV11-2 NA CASSLETSSTF TGTGCCAGCAGCTTAGAGACAAGTTCCACCTTC
NA TRBJ2-5 TRBV9 TRBD1 CASSLSFSGGRETQYF TGTGCCAGCAGTTTAAGTTTCTCAGGGGGAAGAGAGACCCAGTACTTC
NA TRBJ2-7 TRBV6-5 TRBD2 CASSYSRQGGSEQYF TGTGCCAGCAGTTACTCGAGGCAGGGAGGGAGCGAGCAGTACTTC
once TRBJ2-3 TRBV29-1 TRBD2 CSVGGGRGTDTQYF TGCAGCGTTGGGGGAGGGCGGGGAACAGATACGCAGTATTTT
NA TRBJ1-1 TRBV10-3 NA CAIKGRVNTEAFF TGTGCCATCAAAGGCAGGGTGAACACTGAAGCTTTCTTT
NA TRBJ2-5 TRBV5-1 NA CASSWTVEETQYF TGCGCCAGCAGCTGGACAGTAGAAGAGACCCAGTACTTC
once TRBJ2-6 TRBV5-1 TRBD2 CASSPSGGSGANVLTF TGCGCCAGCAGCCCCTCGGGGGGGAGTGGGGCCAACGTCCTGACTTTC
NA TRBJ1-2 TRBV7-6 TRBD1 CASSSGQANYGYTF TGTGCCAGCAGCTCGGGACAGGCTAACTATGGCTACACCTTC
NA TRBJ2-2 TRBV7-9 NA CASSLKGANTGELFF TGTGCCAGCAGCTTGAAAGGGGCGAATACCGGGGAGCTGTTTTTT
NA TRBJ2-7 TRBV13 TRBD2 CASSSFGGNPLNEQYF TGTGCCAGCAGCTCCTTCGGGGGGAATCCTCTCAACGAGCAGTACTTC
NA TRBJ2-1 TRBV7-9 NA CASSLDTSYNEQFF TGTGCCAGCAGCTTAGACACCTCCTACAATGAGCAGTTCTTC
NA TRBJ2-7 TRBV7-2 TRBD1 CASSLGTGGGYEQYF TGTGCCAGCAGCTTAGGAACAGGGGGCGGGTACGAGCAGTACTTC
NA TRBJ1-1 TRBV18 NA CASSPTAGANTEAFF TGTGCCAGCTCACCGACAGCAGGTGCGAACACTGAAGCTTTCTTT
once TRBJ1-2 TRBV5-1 NA CASSLEWAGSGYTF TGCGCCAGCAGCTTGGAGTGGGCAGGGTCTGGCTACACCTTC
NA TRBJ2-7 TRBV4-3 TRBD2 CASSRGLAELEEQYF TGCGCCAGCAGCCGGGGACTAGCGGAGCTAGAGGAGCAGTACTTC
NA TRBJ1-1 TRBV28 NA CASSLYGAGLNTEAFF TGTGCCAGCAGTTTATACGGTGCGGGTCTGAACACTGAAGCTTTCTTT
NA TRBJ1-4 TRBV5-8 NA CASSLRVRGGEKLFF TGTGCCAGCAGCTTAAGAGTCCGGGGTGGTGAAAAACTGTTTTTT
NA TRBJ2-5 TRBV9 NA CASSVAPGEGQETQYF TGTGCCAGCAGCGTAGCCCCAGGGGAGGGCCAAGAGACCCAGTACTTC
NA TRBJ1-1 TRBV12-3/TRBV12-4 NA CASTSYSEAFF TGTGCCAGCACCTCGTATTCTGAAGCTTTCTTT
few TRBJ1-2 TRBV19 NA CASSIGTAPPDNYGYTF TGTGCCAGTAGTATAGGGACAGCTCCTCCCGATAACTATGGCTACACCTTC
NA TRBJ1-5 TRBV21-1 NA CASSKDRELSRGNQPQHF TGTGCCAGCAGCAAAGACAGGGAACTATCAAGGGGCAATCAGCCCCAGCATTTT
NA TRBJ2-3 TRBV7-3 NA CASSPRLSRTDTQYF TGTGCCAGCAGCCCGAGACTCTCCCGCACAGATACGCAGTATTTT
NA TRBJ2-7 TRBV28 TRBD1 CASSPGGQGGYEQYF TGTGCCAGCAGCCCGGGTGGACAGGGGGGATACGAGCAGTACTTC
NA TRBJ1-5 TRBV4-3 NA CASSQDQEQPQHF TGCGCCAGCAGCCAAGATCAGGAACAGCCCCAGCATTTT
NA TRBJ1-1 TRBV2 TRBD1 CASRDRTGNTEAFF TGTGCCAGCAGAGATCGGACAGGGAACACTGAAGCTTTCTTT
NA TRBJ1-6 TRBV28 NA CASSLGGGSSYNSPLHF TGTGCCAGCAGTTTGGGAGGGGGGAGCTCCTATAATTCACCCCTCCACTTT
NA TRBJ2-7 TRBV4-3 TRBD1 CASSQSRDSTREQYF TGCGCCAGCAGCCAGAGCCGGGACAGCACCCGCGAGCAGTACTTC
NA TRBJ2-7 TRBV9 NA CASSPGHLYEQYF TGTGCCAGCAGCCCGGGACATCTCTACGAGCAGTACTTC
NA TRBJ2-7 TRBV19 NA CASSLDSSFPGEQYF TGTGCCAGTAGCCTAGACTCATCCTTTCCGGGGGAGCAGTACTTC
once TRBJ1-5 TRBV18 TRBD1 CASSGQGTTFSNQPQHF TGTGCCAGCTCAGGACAGGGGACAACCTTCAGCAATCAGCCCCAGCATTTT